This TCR beta chain was sequenced during a study of cytomegalovirus exposure and HLA in healthy donors. The study's findings and limits: In an earlier analysis, in approximately 630 donors, most V segments appeared productive either ~90% or ~30% of the time. Donors belonging to an Asian-associated ancestry cluster reportedly showed fewer N-insertions in productive TCRs than the roughly 700-donor mean, according to what a later analysis found.

V lost 3 bases, J lost 2 bases, and 9 bases lay in between. The CDR3 length is 14 residues. Germline assignment: CDR1 MNHNS and CDR2 SASEGT. This clone was counted once. The antigen remains undetermined. With 60 Vbeta and 13 Jbeta primers, the PCR was carried out. Using immunoSEQ multiplex PCR, the repertoire was profiled, and TCRdb retains in-frame clones only, with some absent. The sample lists roughly 200,000 clones, about four fifths occurring once. This sequence was found in a female donor in good health and CMV-seronegative. Sequencing used PBMCs. The V gene is TRBV6-1, the J gene TRBJ2-3; maybe TRBD1 (6 bases). CDR3 residues: CASSDGGHTDTQYF. The CDR3 DNA reads TGTGCCAGCAGTGATGGGGGACACACAGATACGCAGTATTTT.